What follows is one TCR beta chain and its context. A read error may produce the germline difference seen at one junction end. Other nucleotide sequences from this sample produce the same CDR3. This sample was taken from a study of OX40 agonist ivuxolimab in advanced cancers. The repertoire was sequenced with immunoSEQ multiplex PCR; TCRdb's copy has only in-frame clones and lacks some. The data contain about 60,000 clones, 75% to 85% of them singletons. Sequencing used CD4+ or CD8+ T cells sorted from blood, obtained in a trial of the OX40 agonist ivuxolimab. This clonotype originated in an adult with an advanced solid tumor such as melanoma, head and neck, liver or kidney cancer.

The CDR3 nucleotides are TGCGCCAGCTCAACAGCCCCCTCTTCACCCCTCCACTTT. This encodes CASSTAPSSPLHF. The V and J genes are TRBV18 and TRBJ1-6, with D hard to call. The CDR3 loop spans 13 amino acids. The germline V gene has CDR1 KGHSH and CDR2 LQKENI.